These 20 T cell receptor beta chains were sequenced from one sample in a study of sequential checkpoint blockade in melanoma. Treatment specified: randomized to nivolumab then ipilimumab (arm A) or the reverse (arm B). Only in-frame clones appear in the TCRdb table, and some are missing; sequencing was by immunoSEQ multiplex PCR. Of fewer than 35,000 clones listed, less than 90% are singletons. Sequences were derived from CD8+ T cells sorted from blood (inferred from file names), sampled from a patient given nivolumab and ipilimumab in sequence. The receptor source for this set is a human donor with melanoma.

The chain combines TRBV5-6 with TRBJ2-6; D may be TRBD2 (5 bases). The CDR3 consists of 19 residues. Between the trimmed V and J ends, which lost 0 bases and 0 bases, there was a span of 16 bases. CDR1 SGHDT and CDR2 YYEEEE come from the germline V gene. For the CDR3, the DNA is TGTGCCAGCAGCTTGGTAGTAGGGAGAGGGTACTCTGGGGCCAACGTCCTGACTTTC. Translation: CASSLVVGRGYSGANVLTF.

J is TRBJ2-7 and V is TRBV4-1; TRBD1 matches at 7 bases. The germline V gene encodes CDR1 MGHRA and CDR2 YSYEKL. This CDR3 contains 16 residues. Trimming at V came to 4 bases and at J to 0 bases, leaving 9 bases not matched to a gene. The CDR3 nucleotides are TGCGCCAGCAGCCCCCATGGGACAGCCAACTCCTACGAGCAGTACTTC. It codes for CASSPHGTANSYEQYF.

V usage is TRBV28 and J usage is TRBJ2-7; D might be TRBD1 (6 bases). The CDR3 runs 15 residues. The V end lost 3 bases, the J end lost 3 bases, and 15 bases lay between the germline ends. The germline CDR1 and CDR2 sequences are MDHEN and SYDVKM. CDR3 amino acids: CASSFPQGRFYEQYF. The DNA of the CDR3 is TGTGCCAGCAGTTTCCCGCAGGGGCGGTTCTACGAGCAGTACTTC. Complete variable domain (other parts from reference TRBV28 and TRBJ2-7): DVKVTQSSRYLVKRTGEKVFLECVQDMDHENMFWYRQDPGLGLRLIYFSYDVKMKEKGDIPEGYSVSREKKERFSLILESASTNQTSMYLCASSFPQGRFYEQYFGPGTRLTVT.

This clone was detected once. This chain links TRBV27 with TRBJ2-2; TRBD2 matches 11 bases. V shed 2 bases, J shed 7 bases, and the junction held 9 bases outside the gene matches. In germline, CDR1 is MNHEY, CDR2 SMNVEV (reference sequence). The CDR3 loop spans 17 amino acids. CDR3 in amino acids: CASSLRQGSGGVGELFF. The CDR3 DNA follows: TGTGCCAGCAGTTTAAGACAGGGTAGCGGGGGGGTCGGGGAGCTGTTTTTT.

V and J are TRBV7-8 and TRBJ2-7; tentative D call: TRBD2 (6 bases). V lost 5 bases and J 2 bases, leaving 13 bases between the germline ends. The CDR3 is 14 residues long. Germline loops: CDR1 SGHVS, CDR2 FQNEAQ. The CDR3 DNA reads TGTGCCAGCAGCCTAACCTGGAGGGCCTACGAGCAGTACTTC. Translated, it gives CASSLTWRAYEQYF.

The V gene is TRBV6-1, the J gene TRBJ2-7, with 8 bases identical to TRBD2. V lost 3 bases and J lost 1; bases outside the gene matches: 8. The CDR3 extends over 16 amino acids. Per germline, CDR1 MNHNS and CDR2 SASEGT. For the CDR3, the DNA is TGTGCCAGCAGTGACGGGAGGGACGGACTATCCTACGAGCAGTACTTC. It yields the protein CASSDGRDGLSYEQYF.

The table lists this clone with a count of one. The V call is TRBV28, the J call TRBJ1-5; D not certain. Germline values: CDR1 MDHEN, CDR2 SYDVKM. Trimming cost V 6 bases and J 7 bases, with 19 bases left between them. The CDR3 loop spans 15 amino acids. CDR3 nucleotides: TGTGCCAGCAGCCTCCTACCCCTTGCAGGACAGCCCCAGCATTTT. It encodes CASSLLPLAGQPQHF.

CDR3 in amino acids: CASSVAPEATEAFF. The CDR3 nucleotides are TGTGCCAGCAGCGTAGCTCCCGAAGCCACTGAAGCTTTCTTT. This sequence joins TRBV9 and TRBJ1-1, with D uncertain. V gave up 0 bases and J gave up 4 bases, with 10 bases separating them. The CDR3 has 14 residues. The germline V gene has CDR1 SGDLS and CDR2 YYNGEE.

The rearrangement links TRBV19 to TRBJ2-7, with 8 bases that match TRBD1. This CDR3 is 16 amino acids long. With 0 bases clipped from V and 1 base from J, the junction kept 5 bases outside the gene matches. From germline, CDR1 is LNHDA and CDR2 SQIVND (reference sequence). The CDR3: CASSIDLRTGSYEQYF. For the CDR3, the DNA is TGTGCCAGTAGTATAGACCTCCGGACAGGGTCCTACGAGCAGTACTTC. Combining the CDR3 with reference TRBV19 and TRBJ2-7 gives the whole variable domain DGGITQSPKYLFRKEGQNVTLSCEQNLNHDAMYWYRQDPGQGLRLIYYSQIVNDFQKGDIAEGYSVSREKKESFPLTVTSAQKNPTAFYLCASSIDLRTGSYEQYFGPGTRLTVT.

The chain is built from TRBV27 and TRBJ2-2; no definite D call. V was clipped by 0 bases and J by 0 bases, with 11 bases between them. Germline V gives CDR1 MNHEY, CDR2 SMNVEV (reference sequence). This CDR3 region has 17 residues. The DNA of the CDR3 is TGTGCCAGCAGTTTATCGCTCGGTAGTTCGAACACCGGGGAGCTGTTTTTT. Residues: CASSLSLGSSNTGELFF.

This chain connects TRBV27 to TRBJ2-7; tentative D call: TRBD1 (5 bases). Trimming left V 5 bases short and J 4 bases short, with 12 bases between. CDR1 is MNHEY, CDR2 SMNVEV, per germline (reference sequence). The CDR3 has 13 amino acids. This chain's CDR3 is CASSHNQGYEQYF. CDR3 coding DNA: TGTGCCAGCAGTCATAATCAGGGTTACGAGCAGTACTTC.

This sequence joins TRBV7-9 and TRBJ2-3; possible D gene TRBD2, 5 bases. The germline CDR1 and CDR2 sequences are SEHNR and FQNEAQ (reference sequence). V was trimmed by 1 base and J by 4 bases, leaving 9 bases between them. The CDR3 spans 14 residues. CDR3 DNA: TGTGCCAGCAGCTTAGAGGACTTCCCAGATACGCAGTATTTT. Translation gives CASSLEDFPDTQYF.

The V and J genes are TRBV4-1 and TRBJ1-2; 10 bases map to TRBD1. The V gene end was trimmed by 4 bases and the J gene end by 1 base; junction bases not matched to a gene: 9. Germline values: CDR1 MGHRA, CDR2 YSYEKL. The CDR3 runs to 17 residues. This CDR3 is CASSRLVGTGVNYGYTF. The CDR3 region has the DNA TGCGCCAGCAGCCGCTTAGTCGGGACAGGGGTTAACTATGGCTACACCTTC.

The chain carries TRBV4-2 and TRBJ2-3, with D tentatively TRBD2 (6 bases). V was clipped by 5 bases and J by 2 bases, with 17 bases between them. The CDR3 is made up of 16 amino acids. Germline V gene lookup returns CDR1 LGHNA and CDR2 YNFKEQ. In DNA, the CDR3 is TGTGCCAGCAGCGCGTCTGGGGACTCACCCACAGATACGCAGTATTTT. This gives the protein CASSASGDSPTDTQYF.

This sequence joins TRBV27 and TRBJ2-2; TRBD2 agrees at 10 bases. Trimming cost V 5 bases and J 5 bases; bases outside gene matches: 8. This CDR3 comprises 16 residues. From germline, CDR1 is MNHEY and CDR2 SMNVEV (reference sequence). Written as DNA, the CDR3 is TGTGCCAGCAGTCTTCTAGCGGGAGTCGGTACCGGGGAGCTGTTTTTT. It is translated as CASSLLAGVGTGELFF.

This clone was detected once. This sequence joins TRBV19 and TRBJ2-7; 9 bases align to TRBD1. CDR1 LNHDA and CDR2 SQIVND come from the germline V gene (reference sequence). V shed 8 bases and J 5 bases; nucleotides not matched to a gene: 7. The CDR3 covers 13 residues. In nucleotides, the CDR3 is TGTGCCAGTCTAAACCGGGACAGGGACGAGCAGTACTTC. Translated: CASLNRDRDEQYF.

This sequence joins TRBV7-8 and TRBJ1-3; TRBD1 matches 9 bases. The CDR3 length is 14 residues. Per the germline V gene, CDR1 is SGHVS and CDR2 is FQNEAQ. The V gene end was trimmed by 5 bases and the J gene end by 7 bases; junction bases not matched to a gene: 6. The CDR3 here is CASSPRDRANTIYF. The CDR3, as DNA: TGTGCCAGCAGCCCGCGGGACAGGGCGAACACCATATATTTT.

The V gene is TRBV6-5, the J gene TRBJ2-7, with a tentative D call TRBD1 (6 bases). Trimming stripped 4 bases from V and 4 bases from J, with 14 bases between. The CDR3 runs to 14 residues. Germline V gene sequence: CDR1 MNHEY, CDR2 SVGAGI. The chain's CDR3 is CASSSRGLGYEQYF. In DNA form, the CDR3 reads TGTGCCAGCAGTTCCAGGGGTCTGGGATACGAGCAGTACTTC.

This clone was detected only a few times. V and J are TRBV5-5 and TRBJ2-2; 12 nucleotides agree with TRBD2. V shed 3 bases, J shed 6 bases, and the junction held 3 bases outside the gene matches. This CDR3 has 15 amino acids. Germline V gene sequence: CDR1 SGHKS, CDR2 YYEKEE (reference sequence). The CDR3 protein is CASSSSGGVAGELFF. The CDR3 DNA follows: TGTGCCAGCAGCTCTAGCGGGGGGGTTGCCGGGGAGCTGTTTTTT.

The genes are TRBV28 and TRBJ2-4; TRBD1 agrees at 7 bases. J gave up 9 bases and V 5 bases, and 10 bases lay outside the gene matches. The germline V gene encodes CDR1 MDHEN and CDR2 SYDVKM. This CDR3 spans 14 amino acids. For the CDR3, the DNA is TGTGCCAGCAGTGAGATACAGGGGCCTAGCATTCAGTACTTC. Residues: CASSEIQGPSIQYF.